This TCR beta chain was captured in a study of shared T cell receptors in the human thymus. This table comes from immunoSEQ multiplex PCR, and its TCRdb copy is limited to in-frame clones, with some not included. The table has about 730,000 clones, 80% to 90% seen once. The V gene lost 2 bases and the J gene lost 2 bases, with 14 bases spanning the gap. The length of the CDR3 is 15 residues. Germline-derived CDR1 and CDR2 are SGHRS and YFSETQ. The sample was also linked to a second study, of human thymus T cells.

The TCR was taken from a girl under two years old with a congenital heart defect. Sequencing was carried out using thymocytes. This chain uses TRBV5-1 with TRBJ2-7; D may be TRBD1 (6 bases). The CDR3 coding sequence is TGCGCCAGCAGCTTCACAGGGAGTTTCACCTACGAGCAGTACTTC. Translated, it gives CASSFTGSFTYEQYF.